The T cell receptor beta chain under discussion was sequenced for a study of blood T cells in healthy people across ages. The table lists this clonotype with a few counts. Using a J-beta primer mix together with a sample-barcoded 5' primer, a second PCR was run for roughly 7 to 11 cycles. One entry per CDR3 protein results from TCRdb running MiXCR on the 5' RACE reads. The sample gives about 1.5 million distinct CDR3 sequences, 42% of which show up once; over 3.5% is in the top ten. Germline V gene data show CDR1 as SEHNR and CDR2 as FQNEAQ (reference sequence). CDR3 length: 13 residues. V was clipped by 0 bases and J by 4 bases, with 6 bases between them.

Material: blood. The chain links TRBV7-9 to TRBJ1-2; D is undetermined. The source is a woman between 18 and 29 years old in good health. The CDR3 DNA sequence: TGTGCCAGCAGCTTAGCGGTAGTCTATGGCTACACCTTC. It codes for CASSLAVVYGYTF. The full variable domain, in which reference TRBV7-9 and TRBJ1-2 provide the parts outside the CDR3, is DTGVSQNPRHKITKRGQNVTFRCDPISEHNRLYWYRQTLGQGPEFLTYFQNEAQLEKSRLLSDRFSAERPKGSFSTLEIQRTEQGDSAMYLCASSLAVVYGYTFGSGTRLTVV.